This T cell receptor (beta chain) was retrieved from a study of cytomegalovirus exposure and HLA in healthy donors. Across the whole study: Earlier, approximately 190 million T cells were analyzed, and about 120 million unique TCR beta sequences were found among them. Study-level points and caveats: For presence/absence analyses, sequencing depth was assumed to be roughly uniform across donors. When a later analysis compared HLA-associated TCR beta chains with equally common others, the HLA-associated chains turned out to be more clonally expanded and to have lower generation probabilities.

Unmatched junction bases numbered 9, after V lost 6 bases and J lost 4 bases. The germline gives CDR1 MRHNA, CDR2 SNTAGT. The CDR3 runs to 16 residues. A note on this clone: Its target is not known.

A multiplex PCR was run with 60 Vbeta primers and 13 Jbeta primers. Only in-frame clones appear in the TCRdb table, and some are missing; sequencing was by immunoSEQ multiplex PCR. The data contain over 150,000 clones, about 78% of them singletons. The sample consisted of PBMCs. This TCR derives from a woman in her forties or fifties in good health and CMV-seropositive. V gene TRBV6-4 combines with J gene TRBJ2-2; TRBD1 agrees at 9 bases. The CDR3 spells CASSATGGGGTGELFF. The DNA for the CDR3 is TGTGCCAGCAGCGCCACAGGGGGCGGCGGCACCGGGGAGCTGTTTTTT.